This TCR beta chain appears in the sequencing data of a study of beta chain features in type 1 diabetes. Study-wide background: Over 85,000,000 sorted cells were examined across all samples. Findings and limits, study-wide: PCR, the amplification step, might favor shorter templates, equally in patients and controls.

In the case of this clone: Its antigen is as yet unknown.

The authors reverse transcribed all of the isolated RNA, so sequencing captured expressed TCRB transcripts. Reads from naive, central memory and regulatory T cell samples averaged roughly 3.6 million. The method was immunoSEQ multiplex PCR; TCRdb's version includes in-frame clones alone and lacks a portion of them. The data hold 200,000 to 250,000 clones, with roughly 30% observed a single time. CD4+ naive, central memory, regulatory and stem cell-like memory subsets were isolated by sorting on CD45RO/CCR7/CD25/CD127/CD95/CD27. The sample comprised central memory CD4+ T cells from blood. This receptor was taken from a man aged 25 to 40 in good health.

CDR3 in amino acids: CASSGGETQYF. The CDR3 nucleotides read TGTGCCAGCAGTGGGGGAGAGACCCAGTACTTC. V usage is TRBV2 and J usage is TRBJ2-5; no firm D call. V was clipped by 4 bases and J by 4 bases, with 4 bases between them. CDR1 SNHLY and CDR2 FYNNEI come from the germline V gene. The CDR3 is 11 amino acids.